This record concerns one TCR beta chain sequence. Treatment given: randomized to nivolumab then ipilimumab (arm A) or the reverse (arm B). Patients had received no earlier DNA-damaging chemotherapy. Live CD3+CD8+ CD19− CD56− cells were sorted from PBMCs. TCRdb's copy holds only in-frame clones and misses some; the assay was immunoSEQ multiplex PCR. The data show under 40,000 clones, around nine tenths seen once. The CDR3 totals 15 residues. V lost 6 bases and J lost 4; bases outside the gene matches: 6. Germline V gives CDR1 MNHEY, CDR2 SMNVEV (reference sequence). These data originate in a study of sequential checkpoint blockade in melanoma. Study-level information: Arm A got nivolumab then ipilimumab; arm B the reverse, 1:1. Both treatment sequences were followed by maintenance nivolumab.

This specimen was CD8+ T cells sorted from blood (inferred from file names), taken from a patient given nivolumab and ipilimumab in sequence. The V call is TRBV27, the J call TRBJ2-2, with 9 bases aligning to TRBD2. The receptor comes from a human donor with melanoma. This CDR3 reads CASRSGTSITGELFF. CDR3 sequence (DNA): TGTGCCAGCAGGAGCGGGACTAGCATCACCGGGGAGCTGTTTTTT.